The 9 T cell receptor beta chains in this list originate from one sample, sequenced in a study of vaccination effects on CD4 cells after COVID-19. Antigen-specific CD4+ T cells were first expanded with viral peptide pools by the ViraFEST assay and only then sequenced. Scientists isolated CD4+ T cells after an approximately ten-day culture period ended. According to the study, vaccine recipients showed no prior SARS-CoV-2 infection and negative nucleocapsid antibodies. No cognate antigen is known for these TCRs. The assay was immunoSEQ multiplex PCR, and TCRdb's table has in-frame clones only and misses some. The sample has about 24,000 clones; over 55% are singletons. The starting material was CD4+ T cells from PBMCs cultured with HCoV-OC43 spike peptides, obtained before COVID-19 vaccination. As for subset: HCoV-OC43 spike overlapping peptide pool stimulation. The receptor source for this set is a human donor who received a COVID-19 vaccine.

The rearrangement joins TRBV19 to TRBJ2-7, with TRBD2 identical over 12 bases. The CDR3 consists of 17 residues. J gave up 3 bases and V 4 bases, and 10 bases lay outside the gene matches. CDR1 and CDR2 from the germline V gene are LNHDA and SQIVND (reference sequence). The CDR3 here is CASSTKLRLAGDYEQYF. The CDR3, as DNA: TGTGCCAGTAGTACCAAGCTTAGACTAGCGGGAGACTACGAGCAGTACTTC.

CDR3 region: CASSTGTVSEKLFF. Here the CDR3 DNA reads TGTGCCAGTAGTACCGGGACAGTCTCTGAAAAACTGTTTTTT. V usage is TRBV19 and J usage is TRBJ1-4, with TRBD1 identical over 7 bases. The ends lost 4 bases at V and 7 bases at J; junction bases unmatched: 6. The CDR3 is 14 residues long. Germline CDR1 is LNHDA and CDR2 is SQIVND (reference sequence).

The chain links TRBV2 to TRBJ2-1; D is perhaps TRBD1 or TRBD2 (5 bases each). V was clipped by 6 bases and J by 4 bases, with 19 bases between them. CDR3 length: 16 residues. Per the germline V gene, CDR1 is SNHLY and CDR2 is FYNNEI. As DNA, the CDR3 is TGTGCCAGCAGAAGCTCCCGGGACCTTAGATACAATGAGCAGTTCTTC. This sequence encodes CASRSSRDLRYNEQFF. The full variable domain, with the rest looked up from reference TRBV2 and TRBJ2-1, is EPEVTQTPSHQVTQMGQEVILRCVPISNHLYFYWYRQILGQKVEFLVSFYNNEISEKSEIFDDQFSVERPDGSNFTLKIRSTKLEDSAMYFCASRSSRDLRYNEQFFGPGTRLTVL.

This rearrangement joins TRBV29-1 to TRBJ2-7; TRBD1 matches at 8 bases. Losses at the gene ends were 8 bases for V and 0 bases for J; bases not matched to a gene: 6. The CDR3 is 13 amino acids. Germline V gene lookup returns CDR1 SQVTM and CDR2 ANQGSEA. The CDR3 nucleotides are TGCAGCTACCGGACAGGGAGCTCCTACGAGCAGTACTTC. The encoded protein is CSYRTGSSYEQYF.

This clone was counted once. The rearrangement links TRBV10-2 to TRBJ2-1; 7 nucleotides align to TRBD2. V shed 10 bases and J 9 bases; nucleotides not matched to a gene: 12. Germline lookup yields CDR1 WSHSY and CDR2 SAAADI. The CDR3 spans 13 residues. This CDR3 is CATSLGGTGEQFF. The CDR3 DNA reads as TGCGCCACCTCCCTCGGGGGGACGGGTGAGCAGTTCTTC.

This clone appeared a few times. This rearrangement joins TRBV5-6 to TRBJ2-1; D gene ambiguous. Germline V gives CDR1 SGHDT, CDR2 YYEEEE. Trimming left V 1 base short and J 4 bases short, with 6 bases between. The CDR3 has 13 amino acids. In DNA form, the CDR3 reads TGTGCCAGCAGCTTGAACAGATACAATGAGCAGTTCTTC. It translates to CASSLNRYNEQFF.

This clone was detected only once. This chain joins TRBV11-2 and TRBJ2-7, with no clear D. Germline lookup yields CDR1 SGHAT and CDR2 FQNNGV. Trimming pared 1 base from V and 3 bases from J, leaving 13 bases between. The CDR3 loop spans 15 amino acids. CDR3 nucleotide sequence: TGTGCCAGCAGCTTAGGAACAGCCCACATCTACGAGCAGTACTTC. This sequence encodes CASSLGTAHIYEQYF.

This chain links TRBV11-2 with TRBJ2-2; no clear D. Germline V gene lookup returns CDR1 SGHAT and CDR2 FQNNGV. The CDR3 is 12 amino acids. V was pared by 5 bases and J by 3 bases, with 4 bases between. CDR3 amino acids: CASSPDTGELFF. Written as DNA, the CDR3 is TGTGCCAGCAGCCCAGACACCGGGGAGCTGTTTTTT.

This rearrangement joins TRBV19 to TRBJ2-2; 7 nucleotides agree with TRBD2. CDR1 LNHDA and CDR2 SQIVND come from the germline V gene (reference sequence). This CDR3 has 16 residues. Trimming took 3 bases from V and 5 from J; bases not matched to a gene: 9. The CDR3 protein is CASSMAASGRTGELFF. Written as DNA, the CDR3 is TGTGCCAGTAGTATGGCGGCTAGCGGAAGGACCGGGGAGCTGTTTTTT.